The rows below give T cell receptor beta chains drawn from one sample of a study of blood T cells in healthy people across ages. One entry per CDR3 protein results from TCRdb running MiXCR on the 5' RACE reads. The profile shows hundreds of thousands of distinct CDR3 sequences, more than 50% of them singletons. Sequenced: blood. These receptors all come from a man aged 40-49 years in good health. The CDR3 runs from the conserved cysteine through the conserved F or W. A D gene is named only where the DNA matches it firmly. Size tells how often a clone was seen (once, few, many) or the class of an expanded clone, and some rows leave it out.

J gene | clone size | D gene | V gene | CDR3 DNA | CDR3 protein
TRBJ2-1 | - | - | TRBV9 | TGTGCCAGCAGCGTTGTAGCAGGCAGCCCCTACAATGAGCAGTTCTTC | CASSVVAGSPYNEQFF
TRBJ2-7 | few | - | TRBV29-1 | TGCAGCGTTCGTGGACAGACCTACGAGCAGTACTTC | CSVRGQTYEQYF
TRBJ2-3 | - | TRBD2 | TRBV20-1 | TGCAGTGCTAAACTAGCGGGAAAGAATACGCAGTATTTT | CSAKLAGKNTQYF
TRBJ2-1 | - | TRBD2 | TRBV7-8 | TGTGCCAGCAGCTATGGTGGGCTAGCGGGAGTCTCCTACAATGAGCAGTTCTTC | CASSYGGLAGVSYNEQFF
TRBJ1-4 | - | - | TRBV9 | TGTGCCAGCAGCGGAGACAGACAGTGGGGGGGCGAAAAACTGTTTTTT | CASSGDRQWGGEKLFF
TRBJ2-3 | many | - | TRBV7-8 | TGTGCCAGCAGCTTAGGGCAGGGCGCCACAGATACGCAGTATTTT | CASSLGQGATDTQYF
TRBJ2-3 | few | TRBD2 | TRBV28 | TGTGCCAGCAGTTTAACTAGCGGGGGGCAAGCAGATACGCAGTATTTT | CASSLTSGGQADTQYF
TRBJ2-3 | - | - | TRBV6-6 | TGTGCCAGCAGCCAGACAACGACTAGGGGGTCTACAGATACGCAGTATTTT | CASSQTTTRGSTDTQYF
TRBJ2-7 | few | - | TRBV9 | TGTGCCAGCAGCGTAGGGAAAACCGGGGACGAGCAGTACTTC | CASSVGKTGDEQYF
TRBJ2-4 | - | - | TRBV2 | TGTGCCAGCAACCTCGACCGGGGAATTCAGTACTTC | CASNLDRGIQYF
TRBJ2-3 | - | - | TRBV7-8 | TGTGCCAGCAGGGGGGGCAGCGCAGATACGCAGTATTTT | CASRGGSADTQYF
TRBJ2-5 | - | TRBD2 | TRBV27 | TGTGCCAGCAGTAAAGGACTAGCGGGGGGGGAGACCCAGTACTTC | CASSKGLAGGETQYF
TRBJ2-7 | - | TRBD2 | TRBV14 | TGTGCCAGCAGTCGAGTGACTAGCGAGGTTAGCTACGAGCAGTACTTC | CASSRVTSEVSYEQYF
TRBJ2-3 | - | - | TRBV7-2 | TGTGCCAGCAGTCGCGACAGAGTAATCACAGATACGCAGGATTTT | CASSRDRVITDTQDF
TRBJ1-5 | few | - | TRBV2 | TGTGCCAGCAGCCACCCCCAGAAAGATTCGCCCCATAGCAATCAGCCCCAGCATTTT | CASSHPQKDSPHSNQPQHF
TRBJ2-1 | - | TRBD1 | TRBV24-1 | TGTGCCACCAGTGATCCCGGACAGGGTAAGGTCGATGAGCAGTTCTTC | CATSDPGQGKVDEQFF
TRBJ2-7 | - | - | TRBV21-1 | TGTGCCAGCAGCAAATGTACCATCCACTACTACGAGCAGTACTTC | CASSKCTIHYYEQYF
TRBJ1-6 | once | - | TRBV3-1 | TGTGCCAGCGAGGGGACCTTTAGTAATTCACCCCTCCACTTT | CASEGTFSNSPLHF
TRBJ1-1 | - | TRBD1 | TRBV12-3/TRBV12-4 | TGTGCCAGCACCCGGACAGGGGCGGACACTGAAGCTTTCTTT | CASTRTGADTEAFF
TRBJ1-2 | - | TRBD1 | TRBV28 | TGTGCCAGCAGACCCATGACAGGGGGCGTTGGTGGCTACACCTTC | CASRPMTGGVGGYTF
TRBJ2-5 | - | - | TRBV7-9 | TGTGCCAGCAGTCAACTTACCCGTGTAGAGACCCAGTACTTC | CASSQLTRVETQYF
TRBJ2-5 | few | - | TRBV27 | TGTGCCAGCAGTGGGGGGCCAGAGACCCAGTACTTC | CASSGGPETQYF
TRBJ2-1 | - | TRBD2 | TRBV7-9 | TGTGCCAGCAGCTCAAGGCGGGAGGCCTACAATGAGCAGTTCTTC | CASSSRREAYNEQFF
TRBJ2-1 | many | - | TRBV12-3/TRBV12-4 | TGTGCCAGCAGTGACTCCTACAATGAGCAGTTCTTC | CASSDSYNEQFF
TRBJ2-5 | - | TRBD2 | TRBV11-2 | TGTGCCAGCAGCTACTTACAGCTAGCGGGAGGACTTGGAGCGTACCAAGAGACCCAGTACTTC | CASSYLQLAGGLGAYQETQYF
TRBJ2-3 | - | TRBD2 | TRBV24-1 | TGTGCCACCAGTGACTCCCGGACTAGCGGGGGCACAGATACGCAGTATTTT | CATSDSRTSGGTDTQYF